This entry describes one T cell receptor beta chain. The entry originates in a study of T-cell reconstitution after alpha-beta-depleted transplantation in children. V was clipped by 6 bases and J by 4 bases, with 13 bases between them. Germline V lookup: CDR1 MNHEY, CDR2 SVGAGI. CDR3 length equals 14 residues. Unique molecular identifiers were used to barcode this TCRbeta library. TCRdb recomputed calls from the PCR reads with MiXCR, one row per CDR3 protein. In the table there are roughly 100,000 distinct CDR3 sequences, about 6% of which are singletons. The sequences come from PBMCs, mostly from graft donor cells, collected 60 days after TCRalphabeta/CD19-depleted stem cell transplant. This clonotype was obtained from a female patient aged 2-15 years who had a stem cell transplant for Fanconi anemia, so the T cells may come from the graft donor. This chain connects TRBV6-5 to TRBJ1-5, with D unresolved. The CDR3 coding sequence is TGTGCCAGCAGGTCCTCCGGCCGAAATCAGCCCCAGCATTTT. Translated: CASRSSGRNQPQHF.